Presented here are 2 T cell receptor beta chains from one specimen sequenced in a study of blood T cells in healthy people across ages. The authors ran a second PCR of about 7 to 12 cycles using a sample-barcoded 5' primer and a J-beta primer mix. TCRdb used MiXCR to reprocess the 5' RACE reads, holding one entry per CDR3 protein. The table shows some 1.7 million distinct CDR3 sequences, with roughly 27% occurring only once. Sequences were obtained from blood. These TCRs come from a young woman in good health.

V usage is TRBV6-1 and J usage is TRBJ2-1; TRBD1 aligns across 10 bases. Germline V gene sequence: CDR1 MNHNS, CDR2 SASEGT. Germline trimming cut 4 bases from V and 6 bases from J; bases unmatched to any gene: 12. This CDR3 is 17 amino acids long. CDR3 in DNA: TGTGCCAGCAGTGGGTCCGGGACAGGGGTCGTTTTCAATGAGCAGTTCTTC. This encodes CASSGSGTGVVFNEQFF.

This clonotype was counted many times. The CDR3 coding sequence is TGTGCCAGCAGACTAGGGGGCCCTTACAATGAGCAGTTCTTC. Translated: CASRLGGPYNEQFF. This chain links TRBV27 with TRBJ2-1; 7 bases are a match to TRBD1. Losses at the gene ends were 6 bases for V and 4 bases for J; bases not matched to a gene: 6. Germline V gene lookup returns CDR1 MNHEY and CDR2 SMNVEV (reference sequence). The CDR3 has 14 residues.